These 23 T cell receptor beta chains came from one sample sequenced in a study of blood T cell repertoires in COVID-19. The repertoire was sequenced with immunoSEQ multiplex PCR; TCRdb's copy has only in-frame clones and lacks some. The sample lists 250,000 to 300,000 clones, 80% to 90% occurring once. Material for sequencing was peripheral blood. The origin of the receptors is a woman aged 50 to 60 with COVID-19, enrolled during active disease.

The chain links TRBV12-3 or TRBV12-4 to TRBJ1-5, with TRBD1 as a possible D gene (5 bases). V lost 7 bases to trimming and J lost 5 bases, with 9 bases between them. The CDR3 sequence is 12 residues long. In DNA form, the CDR3 reads TGTGCCAGCACCCCAGGGTATCAGCCCCAGCATTTT. This codes for CASTPGYQPQHF.

This clone was found once. This sequence joins TRBV7-2 and TRBJ2-3; 8 positions match TRBD2. CDR3 length: 16 amino acids. With V trimmed by 1 base and J by 4 bases, 7 bases remained unmatched. Looked up from germline, CDR1 is SGHTA and CDR2 is FQGNSA. The CDR3 sequence is CASSLVGTSGADTQYF. The CDR3 coding sequence is TGTGCCAGCAGCTTAGTCGGGACTAGTGGGGCAGATACGCAGTATTTT.

This chain connects TRBV7-2 to TRBJ1-1; no reliable D call. CDR3 length equals 13 residues. Trimming stripped 2 bases from V and 1 base from J, with 5 bases between. Germline V gene sequence: CDR1 SGHTA, CDR2 FQGNSA. The CDR3 region is CASSLQANTEAFF. The DNA for the CDR3 is TGTGCCAGCAGCTTACAGGCGAACACTGAAGCTTTCTTT. Variable domain in full (rest from reference TRBV7-2 and TRBJ1-1): GAGVSQSPSNKVTEKGKDVELRCDPISGHTALYWYRQSLGQGLEFLIYFQGNSAPDKSGLPSDRFSAERTGGSVSTLTIQRTQQEDSAVYLCASSLQANTEAFFGQGTRLTVV.

The chain employs TRBV7-6 and TRBJ2-2; D possibly corresponds to TRBD1 (6 bases). Between the trimmed V and J ends, which lost 5 bases and 6 bases, there was a span of 16 bases. Germline loops: CDR1 SGHVS, CDR2 FNYEAQ. The CDR3 is 15 amino acids. CDR3 DNA: TGTGCCAGCAGCGCAATCGGGACACCCTCCGGGGAGCTGTTTTTT. This encodes CASSAIGTPSGELFF.

The J gene is TRBJ2-3, the V gene TRBV5-6; TRBD1 aligns across 10 bases. V lost 4 bases, J lost 7 bases, and 6 bases stayed unmatched. The CDR3 is made up of 14 amino acids. The germline V gene has CDR1 SGHDT and CDR2 YYEEEE. CDR3 loop: CASSTGQGGNTQYF. In DNA, the CDR3 is TGTGCCAGCAGCACCGGACAGGGGGGTAATACGCAGTATTTT.

This chain connects TRBV24-1 to TRBJ2-2; 11 nucleotides align to TRBD1. Looked up from germline, CDR1 is KGHDR and CDR2 is SFDVKD. The CDR3 is 17 amino acids. V was pared by 9 bases and J by 5 bases, with 13 bases of the junction left unmatched. The CDR3 here is CATRSWAGTGGTGELFF. The CDR3 DNA reads as TGTGCCACCCGGTCATGGGCCGGGACAGGGGGGACCGGGGAGCTGTTTTTT.

The chain is built from TRBV7-2 and TRBJ1-2; TRBD1 agrees at 7 bases. The CDR3 is 17 amino acids. Per germline, CDR1 SGHTA and CDR2 FQGNSA. With V trimmed by 5 bases and J by 3 bases, 15 bases remained unmatched. DNA for the CDR3: TGTGCCAGCAGCCCCACTGGACAGGCTCAGGGCTACTATGGCTACACCTTC. Translated, it gives CASSPTGQAQGYYGYTF.

The gene calls are TRBV5-1 and TRBJ2-5; the match to TRBD2 covers 10 bases. V shed 2 bases and J 3 bases; nucleotides not matched to a gene: 7. CDR3 size: 16 residues. The germline gives CDR1 SGHRS, CDR2 YFSETQ. CDR3 DNA sequence: TGCGCCAGCAGCTTTTCATTACTAGCGGGAAAAGAGACCCAGTACTTC. This sequence encodes CASSFSLLAGKETQYF.

The chain employs TRBV27 and TRBJ1-4, with a tentative D call TRBD1 (6 bases). Germline CDR1 is MNHEY and CDR2 is SMNVEV (reference sequence). V gave up 5 bases and J gave up 3 bases, with 13 bases separating them. There are 15 residues in the CDR3. CDR3 in DNA: TGTGCCAGCAGTCAATACAGGGTAGCTAATGAAAAACTGTTTTTT. It translates to CASSQYRVANEKLFF.

The J gene is TRBJ2-1, the V gene TRBV9; TRBD2 aligns across 10 bases. V lost 2 bases to trimming and J lost 1 base; unmatched junction nucleotides: 3. Germline-derived CDR1 and CDR2 are SGDLS and YYNGEE. The CDR3 spans 16 residues. CDR3 bases: TGTGCCAGCAGCGTCGTAGCGGGAGGATCCTACAATGAGCAGTTCTTC. This gives the protein CASSVVAGGSYNEQFF. The full variable domain, in which reference TRBV9 and TRBJ2-1 provide the parts outside the CDR3, is DSGVTQTPKHLITATGQRVTLRCSPRSGDLSVYWYQQSLDQGLQFLIQYYNGEERAKGNILERFSAQQFPDLHSELNLSSLELGDSALYFCASSVVAGGSYNEQFFGPGTRLTVL.

The chain recombines TRBV4-1 with TRBJ1-1; D remains ambiguous. Trimming removed 1 base at V and 1 base at J, with 10 bases between. The CDR3 has 15 residues. CDR1 MGHRA and CDR2 YSYEKL come from the germline V gene. The CDR3 sequence is CASSQAARTNTEAFF. In DNA form, the CDR3 reads TGCGCCAGCAGCCAAGCCGCCAGAACGAACACTGAAGCTTTCTTT.

The chain links TRBV19 to TRBJ1-1; no clear D. V lost 3 bases and J 0 bases, leaving 8 bases between the germline ends. The CDR3 runs to 14 residues. Germline CDR1 and CDR2: LNHDA and SQIVND (reference sequence). The CDR3 bases are TGTGCCAGTAGTATTTTGGGAGTGAACACTGAAGCTTTCTTT. Translating it yields CASSILGVNTEAFF.

The genes are TRBV18 and TRBJ2-5; TRBD2 is a possible D gene (6 bases). V was trimmed by 3 bases and J by 2 bases, leaving 16 bases between them. Germline loops: CDR1 KGHSH, CDR2 LQKENI. The CDR3 runs 16 residues. CDR3 nucleotides: TGTGCCAGCTCACCCTACGCCGGCGGGATACAAGAGACCCAGTACTTC. Translation: CASSPYAGGIQETQYF.

The CDR3 here is CASSPGLAGITDTQYF. The DNA of the CDR3 is TGTGCCAGCAGCCCTGGACTAGCGGGAATCACAGATACGCAGTATTTT. V gene TRBV5-5 combines with J gene TRBJ2-3; 12 bases are a match to TRBD2. This CDR3 spans 16 amino acids. Germline CDR1 reads SGHKS; CDR2 reads YYEKEE (reference sequence). J lost 2 bases, V lost 4 bases, and 5 bases had no gene match.

Only one count was recorded for this clone. The rearrangement joins TRBV19 to TRBJ2-7, with D perhaps matching TRBD2 (6 bases). In germline, CDR1 is LNHDA, CDR2 SQIVND (reference sequence). V was trimmed by 5 bases and J by 3 bases, leaving 17 bases between them. The CDR3 loop spans 15 amino acids. CDR3 sequence: CASSGGSGYIYEQYF. The CDR3 DNA sequence: TGTGCCAGTAGTGGGGGGTCGGGCTATATCTACGAGCAGTACTTC.

About this clone itself: At one of its ends the junction is not consistent with the germline gene, which may arise from a read error. The gene calls are TRBV10-1 and TRBJ2-3, with 7 bases that match TRBD2. Germline V gene data show CDR1 as WNHNN and CDR2 as SYGVQD (reference sequence). CDR3 length: 15 residues. The CDR3 is CANSELGGPSDTQYF. CDR3 DNA sequence: TGCGCCAACAGTGAACTGGGAGGGCCGTCAGATACGCAGTATTTT.

The J gene is TRBJ2-3, the V gene TRBV5-4, with 7 bases matching TRBD1. The ends lost 3 bases at V and 4 bases at J; junction bases unmatched: 5. This CDR3 spans 14 amino acids. Per the germline V gene, CDR1 is SGHNT and CDR2 is YYREEE (reference sequence). As DNA, the CDR3 is TGTGCCAGCAGCTCCGACAGGGTTTCAGATACGCAGTATTTT. This sequence encodes CASSSDRVSDTQYF.

The chain uses TRBV12-3 or TRBV12-4 and TRBJ1-1, with TRBD1 matching 8 bases. The CDR3 extends over 12 amino acids. The V segment lost 6 bases and the J segment 8 bases; nucleotides outside the gene matches: 5. CDR3 in DNA: TGTGCCAGCAGCCACGGGACAGGAGAAGCTTTCTTT. Translating it yields CASSHGTGEAFF.

V gene TRBV6-6 combines with J gene TRBJ2-7; 9 bases are a match to TRBD1. CDR3 length: 15 residues. J was trimmed by 4 bases and V by 8 bases; bases with no gene match: 12. Germline loops: CDR1 MNHNY, CDR2 SVGAGI (reference sequence). CDR3 amino acids: CASAAEGQGAYEQYF. The CDR3 DNA is TGTGCCAGCGCGGCCGAGGGACAGGGTGCATACGAGCAGTACTTC.

The chain uses TRBV5-4 and TRBJ2-7; maybe TRBD1 (5 bases). The CDR3 contains 13 residues. The V gene lost 2 bases and the J gene lost 5 bases, with 11 bases spanning the gap. Germline V gene sequence: CDR1 SGHNT, CDR2 YYREEE (reference sequence). The CDR3 region has the DNA TGTGCCAGCAGCTTTGCGCAGGGCGACGAGCAGTACTTC. As protein: CASSFAQGDEQYF.

CDR3: CASSTSQGNSPLHF. The CDR3 region has the DNA TGTGCCAGCAGCACCTCACAGGGGAACTCACCCCTCCACTTT. The rearrangement links TRBV7-9 to TRBJ1-6, with 7 bases matching TRBD1. The CDR3 has 14 residues. Germline V CDR1 and CDR2: SEHNR, FQNEAQ (reference sequence). V trimming: 5 bases; J trimming: 10 bases; junction bases outside the gene matches: 8.

The chain joins TRBV28 to TRBJ2-5, with D hard to call. V lost 6 bases and J lost 5, with 19 bases in between. The germline V gene has CDR1 MDHEN and CDR2 SYDVKM. The CDR3 totals 15 residues. CDR3 bases: TGTGCCAGCAGCCCCGATAAGCGTGGCGTGGAGACCCAGTACTTC. Amino acid sequence: CASSPDKRGVETQYF.

The V gene is TRBV6-5, the J gene TRBJ2-7; 8 bases map to TRBD1. Losses at the gene ends were 2 bases for V and 2 bases for J; bases not matched to a gene: 2. The germline CDR1 and CDR2 sequences are MNHEY and SVGAGI. This CDR3 is built from 14 residues. The CDR3 reads CASSYRTGTYEQYF. CDR3 DNA sequence: TGTGCCAGCAGTTACAGGACAGGGACCTACGAGCAGTACTTC.